This passage covers 20 T cell receptor beta chains from one sample sequenced in a study of T-cell reconstitution after alpha-beta-depleted transplantation in children. Preparing the TCRbeta library involved the use of unique molecular identifiers. TCRdb called the PCR reads again in MiXCR, with one record for every CDR3 protein. The table records a few hundred thousand distinct CDR3 sequences, about 18% of them present only once. The specimen was PBMCs from the stem cell graft donor, collected from the stem cell graft. The receptors originated from a human donor who donated a stem cell graft to a child with acute lymphoblastic leukemia.

The chain recombines TRBV9 with TRBJ1-1, with a tentative D call TRBD1 (6 bases). This CDR3 spans 13 amino acids. The germline V and J ends were trimmed by 0 bases and 5 bases, with 8 bases remaining between them. Germline V gene data show CDR1 as SGDLS and CDR2 as YYNGEE. CDR3 coding DNA: TGTGCCAGCAGCGTAGCCGGGACAACTGAAGCTTTCTTT. Amino acids: CASSVAGTTEAFF.

The chain uses TRBV5-1 and TRBJ2-3; 12 bases match TRBD2. Germline V CDR1 and CDR2: SGHRS, YFSETQ. The CDR3 spans 14 residues. V lost 3 bases, J lost 6 bases, and 2 bases stayed unmatched. CDR3 sequence: CASSSSGRVDTQYF. The CDR3 DNA reads as TGCGCCAGCAGCTCTAGCGGGAGGGTGGATACGCAGTATTTT.

The rearrangement uses TRBV3-1 and TRBJ2-3, with TRBD1 as a possible D gene (6 bases). The germline CDR1 and CDR2 sequences are LGHDT and YNNKEL (reference sequence). The V end lost 9 bases, the J end lost 3 bases, and 13 bases lay between the germline ends. This CDR3 is built from 13 residues. CDR3 in amino acids: CASDGQGTDTQYF. Here the CDR3 DNA reads TGTGCCAGTGATGGGCAGGGGACAGATACGCAGTATTTT.

The chain is built from TRBV20-1 and TRBJ2-1, with D tentatively TRBD2 (5 bases). V lost 6 bases and J lost 0, with 12 bases in between. The CDR3 runs to 14 residues. Germline V CDR1 and CDR2: DFQATT, SNEGSKA (reference sequence). The DNA for the CDR3 is TGCAGTGCCCTAAGCCTAGCCTCCTACAATGAGCAGTTCTTC. It codes for CSALSLASYNEQFF.

The V call is TRBV5-1, the J call TRBJ2-3, with D unclear. With 5 bases removed from V and 6 bases from J, the gap between germline ends came to 13 bases. Per germline, CDR1 SGHRS and CDR2 YFSETQ. CDR3 length: 13 amino acids. CDR3 sequence (DNA): TGCGCCAGCAGACCCGCATTCGGTGATACGCAGTATTTT. Its translation: CASRPAFGDTQYF.

In its sample, this clonotype was seen many times. The J gene is TRBJ2-3, the V gene TRBV5-1; D is unclear. The germline CDR1 and CDR2 sequences are SGHRS and YFSETQ. The CDR3 consists of 11 residues. V was clipped by 4 bases and J by 3 bases, with 3 bases between them. The CDR3 loop reads CASSETDTQYF. In DNA, the CDR3 is TGCGCCAGCAGCGAAACAGATACGCAGTATTTT. The whole variable domain, remainder taken from reference TRBV5-1 and TRBJ2-3, is KAGVTQTPRYLIKTRGQQVTLSCSPISGHRSVSWYQQTPGQGLQFLFEYFSETQRNKGNFPGRFSGRQFSNSRSEMNVSTLELGDSALYLCASSETDTQYFGPGTRLTVL.

This clonotype was seen a few times. The chain employs TRBV9 and TRBJ2-1, with 7 bases identical to TRBD2. The germline CDR1 and CDR2 sequences are SGDLS and YYNGEE. The CDR3 runs 14 residues. The junction had 8 bases not matched to a gene; V was cut back by 4 bases and J by 7 bases. The CDR3 reads CASSPPGGGNEQFF. CDR3 DNA: TGTGCCAGCAGCCCACCTGGGGGGGGTAATGAGCAGTTCTTC. The full variable domain, in which reference TRBV9 and TRBJ2-1 provide the parts outside the CDR3, is DSGVTQTPKHLITATGQRVTLRCSPRSGDLSVYWYQQSLDQGLQFLIQYYNGEERAKGNILERFSAQQFPDLHSELNLSSLELGDSALYFCASSPPGGGNEQFFGPGTRLTVL.

The gene calls are TRBV27 and TRBJ2-3; 9 nucleotides line up with TRBD2. Losses at the gene ends were 5 bases for V and 4 bases for J; bases not matched to a gene: 13. The CDR3 loop spans 17 amino acids. Germline lookup yields CDR1 MNHEY and CDR2 SMNVEV (reference sequence). CDR3 amino acids: CASSPTNSGSDADTQYF. For the CDR3, the DNA is TGTGCCAGCAGTCCCACGAATAGCGGGAGCGACGCAGATACGCAGTATTTT.

This clonotype has more than one count but fewer than ten. The chain recombines TRBV5-1 with TRBJ2-7, with no clear D. Per germline, CDR1 SGHRS and CDR2 YFSETQ. With 5 bases removed from V and 5 bases from J, the gap between germline ends came to 11 bases. The CDR3 length is 12 residues. CDR3 sequence reads: CASRGITDEQYF. The CDR3 nucleotides read TGCGCCAGCAGGGGTATTACAGACGAGCAGTACTTC. Combining the CDR3 with reference TRBV5-1 and TRBJ2-7 gives the whole variable domain KAGVTQTPRYLIKTRGQQVTLSCSPISGHRSVSWYQQTPGQGLQFLFEYFSETQRNKGNFPGRFSGRQFSNSRSEMNVSTLELGDSALYLCASRGITDEQYFGPGTRLTVT.

This clonotype has a handful of counts. The chain has TRBV27 and TRBJ1-5, with 10 bases matching TRBD1. This CDR3 has 14 amino acids. Looked up from germline, CDR1 is MNHEY and CDR2 is SMNVEV (reference sequence). V gave up 6 bases and J gave up 3 bases; unmatched junction bases: 2. The CDR3 DNA sequence: TGTGCCAGCAGGGACAGGGGGTACAATCAGCCCCAGCATTTT. It encodes CASRDRGYNQPQHF.

This clonotype came up a few times. The rearrangement uses TRBV5-1 and TRBJ2-1, with D unresolved. Germline V gene data show CDR1 as SGHRS and CDR2 as YFSETQ. Trimming cost V 2 bases and J 8 bases, with 14 bases left between them. The CDR3 runs 14 residues. In nucleotides, the CDR3 is TGCGCCAGCAGCTTTACCACCGTTTGGGATGAGCAGTTCTTC. Amino acids: CASSFTTVWDEQFF.

This chain connects TRBV10-1 to TRBJ2-3; 9 nucleotides match TRBD2. The junction had 5 bases not matched to a gene; V was cut back by 5 bases and J by 5 bases. Germline-derived CDR1 and CDR2 are WNHNN and SYGVQD (reference sequence). The CDR3 runs 14 residues. The CDR3 reads CASSNSGRKDTQYF. The CDR3 DNA sequence: TGCGCCAGCAGTAATAGCGGGAGAAAAGATACGCAGTATTTT.

This clonotype was detected ten times or more. The chain uses TRBV5-1 and TRBJ2-1; 8 bases align to TRBD1. Trimming took 2 bases from V and 3 from J; bases not matched to a gene: 10. This CDR3 spans 17 amino acids. Germline CDR1 and CDR2: SGHRS and YFSETQ. The DNA of the CDR3 is TGCGCCAGCAGCTTTGGACAGGGAATTCGGGGCTACAATGAGCAGTTCTTC. Translation: CASSFGQGIRGYNEQFF. The whole variable domain, remainder taken from reference TRBV5-1 and TRBJ2-1, is KAGVTQTPRYLIKTRGQQVTLSCSPISGHRSVSWYQQTPGQGLQFLFEYFSETQRNKGNFPGRFSGRQFSNSRSEMNVSTLELGDSALYLCASSFGQGIRGYNEQFFGPGTRLTVL.

There are a few counts of this clonotype. The rearrangement links TRBV29-1 to TRBJ2-1; D gene unclear. The V end was cut by 6 bases, the J end by 0 bases, with 15 bases between. CDR1 and CDR2 from the germline V gene are SQVTM and ANQGSEA. CDR3 length equals 15 residues. DNA of the CDR3: TGCAGCGTCCCTACCCGATTTAGCTCCTACAATGAGCAGTTCTTC. Protein sequence: CSVPTRFSSYNEQFF.

The chain combines TRBV11-2 with TRBJ2-7, with 8 bases aligning to TRBD1. CDR1 SGHAT and CDR2 FQNNGV come from the germline V gene. CDR3 length equals 17 residues. V shed 2 bases and J 0 bases; nucleotides not matched to a gene: 9. The CDR3 coding sequence is TGTGCCAGCAGCTTATCCACAGGGGGTTCTTTCTCCTACGAGCAGTACTTC. Translating it yields CASSLSTGGSFSYEQYF.

The chain couples TRBV7-1 to TRBJ2-3, with TRBD2 identical over 13 bases. TRBV7-1 is reported as an ORF; its role is uncertain. V shed 3 bases and J 0 bases; nucleotides not matched to a gene: 18. This CDR3 is built from 22 residues. The CDR3 nucleotides read TGTGCCAGCAGCTCCAGCTCGACGCGACTAGCGGGAGGAAAGTTTAGCACAGATACGCAGTATTTT. Translating it yields CASSSSSTRLAGGKFSTDTQYF.

A few counts support this clonotype. The chain combines TRBV9 with TRBJ1-2; 9 nucleotides match TRBD1. Germline V gene data show CDR1 as SGDLS and CDR2 as YYNGEE. With V trimmed by 3 bases and J by 3 bases, 15 bases remained unmatched. The CDR3 runs 18 residues. The CDR3 DNA is TGTGCCAGCAGCGAGGTGGGACAGGGCCCCCCGGGGCACTATGGCTACACCTTC. As protein: CASSEVGQGPPGHYGYTF.

The chain couples TRBV7-3 to TRBJ2-3; 11 bases agree with TRBD2. The CDR3 loop spans 17 amino acids. Germline CDR1 is SGHTA and CDR2 is FQGTGA. The V gene end was trimmed by 5 bases and the J gene end by 3 bases; junction bases not matched to a gene: 10. The chain's CDR3 is CASSPGLAEFRTDTQYF. CDR3 bases: TGTGCCAGCAGCCCGGGACTAGCGGAATTTCGTACAGATACGCAGTATTTT. The full variable domain, rest sourced from reference TRBV7-3 and TRBJ2-3, is GAGVSQTPSNKVTEKGKYVELRCDPISGHTALYWYRQSLGQGPEFLIYFQGTGAADDSGLPNDRFFAVRPEGSVSTLKIQRTERGDSAVYLCASSPGLAEFRTDTQYFGPGTRLTVL.

This clonotype has just a few counts. V and J are TRBV27 and TRBJ1-2; TRBD1 matches 12 bases. The germline gives CDR1 MNHEY, CDR2 SMNVEV (reference sequence). Unmatched junction bases numbered 6, after V lost 0 bases and J lost 4 bases. The CDR3 loop spans 17 amino acids. The CDR3 here is CASSLSGTGGSFYGYTF. The CDR3 coding sequence is TGTGCCAGCAGTTTATCTGGGACAGGGGGCTCTTTCTATGGCTACACCTTC.

The chain links TRBV4-1 to TRBJ2-5; TRBD1 is a possible D gene (8 bases). The CDR3 consists of 14 residues. Germline values: CDR1 MGHRA, CDR2 YSYEKL. Between the trimmed V and J ends, which lost 5 bases and 5 bases, there was a span of 15 bases. CDR3 residues: CASSFGQGGETQYF. CDR3 in DNA: TGCGCCAGCAGCTTCGGACAGGGAGGGGAGACCCAGTACTTC.